A selection of T cell receptor beta chains follows, all from one sample in a study of cytomegalovirus exposure and HLA in healthy donors. The data were produced by immunoSEQ multiplex PCR, yet TCRdb's version contains in-frame clones alone and is incomplete. The sample lists some 220,000 clones, under 95% occurring once. What was sequenced was PBMCs. All receptors come from a woman younger than 30 in good health and CMV-seronegative. Each CDR3 is given with its conserved first and last residue. The D gene is left open where the match is weak. Only part of the rows carry a size: once, few, many, or a class if the clone is expanded.

few	TRBJ2-2	TRBV4-2	TRBD2	CASSQPGLAGSSGELFF	TGTGCCAGCAGCCAGCCCGGACTAGCGGGTTCTTCCGGGGAGCTGTTTTTT
.	TRBJ1-6	TRBV5-1	TRBD1	CASSSRDRGNSPLHF	TGCGCCAGCAGCTCCCGGGACAGGGGTAATTCACCCCTCCACTTT
.	TRBJ2-1	TRBV6-6	TRBD2	CASTLLAARGNEQFF	TGTGCCAGCACCCTACTAGCGGCACGGGGCAATGAGCAGTTCTTC
.	TRBJ2-1	TRBV2	.	CASEGGASETYNEQFF	TGTGCCAGCGAGGGGGGGGCCAGCGAAACCTACAATGAGCAGTTCTTC
.	TRBJ1-2	TRBV6-5	.	CASSEAEINGYTF	TGTGCCAGCAGTGAAGCGGAGATTAATGGCTACACCTTC
.	TRBJ1-1	TRBV11-2	.	CASSSDRVNTEAFF	TGTGCCAGCAGCTCGGACAGAGTGAACACTGAAGCTTTCTTT
.	TRBJ2-7	TRBV29-1	.	CSVLEGKSYEQYF	TGCAGCGTTTTGGAGGGCAAATCCTACGAGCAGTACTTC
.	TRBJ2-7	TRBV5-1	.	CASSLVADYEQYF	TGCGCCAGCAGCTTGGTAGCAGACTACGAGCAGTACTTC
.	TRBJ1-2	TRBV5-6	TRBD1	CASSGDRVGQGYTF	TGTGCCAGCAGCGGGGACAGGGTTGGACAAGGCTACACCTTC
.	TRBJ2-7	TRBV5-1	TRBD2	CASSSGLAESYYEQYF	TGCGCCAGCAGCTCGGGACTAGCGGAGAGCTACTACGAGCAGTACTTC
.	TRBJ2-7	TRBV7-2	TRBD2	CASSLRWTRSPYEQYF	TGTGCCAGCAGCTTAAGGTGGACTAGGAGCCCCTACGAGCAGTACTTC
.	TRBJ2-6	TRBV2	TRBD2	CASSDSLAAISGANVLTF	TGTGCCAGCAGTGACAGCCTAGCGGCGATCTCTGGGGCCAACGTCCTGACTTTC
once	TRBJ1-1	TRBV5-4	.	CASSLSSDTEAFF	TGTGCCAGCAGCTTGTCCAGCGACACTGAAGCTTTCTTT
.	TRBJ1-4	TRBV27	TRBD1	CASSSQGRTEKLFF	TGTGCCAGCAGTTCACAGGGGAGGACCGAAAAACTGTTTTTT
.	TRBJ2-2	TRBV19	.	CASSRRYWSTGELFF	TGTGCCAGTAGTAGGAGGTATTGGAGCACCGGGGAGCTGTTTTTT
.	TRBJ2-3	TRBV6-1	TRBD2	CASRIAGEGNTQYF	TGTGCCAGCAGGATAGCGGGAGAGGGAAATACGCAGTATTTT
.	TRBJ1-1	TRBV7-9	TRBD1	CASSGDRGLNTEAFF	TGTGCCAGCAGCGGGGACAGGGGGCTGAACACTGAAGCTTTCTTT
.	TRBJ2-1	TRBV6-1	TRBD2	CASAFSGTSYNEQFF	TGTGCCAGTGCGTTTAGCGGGACCTCCTACAATGAGCAGTTCTTC
.	TRBJ1-2	TRBV13	.	CASSTTRNYGYTF	TGTGCCAGCAGCACGACTCGTAACTATGGCTACACCTTC
.	TRBJ2-7	TRBV19	.	CASSIQGGLTHYEQYF	TGTGCCAGTAGTATACAGGGTGGTCTAACCCACTACGAGCAGTACTTC
.	TRBJ2-7	TRBV5-4	TRBD1	CASSLGTGGTYEQYF	TGTGCCAGCAGCCTGGGGACAGGGGGAACCTACGAGCAGTACTTC
.	TRBJ1-5	TRBV10-3	TRBD1	CAISEGDRDQPQHF	TGTGCCATCAGTGAAGGGGACAGGGACCAGCCCCAGCATTTT
.	TRBJ1-2	TRBV11-2	TRBD1	CASSPTGGKSYGYTF	TGTGCCAGCAGCCCTACAGGGGGGAAGAGCTATGGCTACACCTTC
once	TRBJ2-7	TRBV5-1	TRBD2	CASSSVGLAGGLTYEQYF	TGCGCCAGCAGCTCGGTCGGACTAGCGGGAGGACTTACCTACGAGCAGTACTTC
.	TRBJ1-4	TRBV5-1	.	CASSLDNRLNEKLFF	TGCGCCAGCAGCCTGGATAACAGGCTTAATGAAAAACTGTTTTTT
.	TRBJ1-4	TRBV14	.	CASSQSLSQGHREKLFF	TGTGCCAGCAGCCAGAGTCTTAGTCAGGGGCATCGCGAAAAACTGTTTTTT
.	TRBJ1-2	TRBV5-1	.	CASSVDIPNPPLYGYTF	TGCGCCAGCAGCGTAGACATTCCTAACCCCCCCCTCTATGGCTACACCTTC
.	TRBJ2-7	TRBV6-5	.	CASSYGPAGLPYEQYF	TGTGCCAGCAGTTACGGACCGGCGGGACTGCCCTACGAGCAGTACTTC
.	TRBJ2-5	TRBV11-2	TRBD1	CASSHDRVFVETQYF	TGTGCCAGCAGCCACGACAGGGTGTTTGTGGAGACCCAGTACTTC
.	TRBJ2-1	TRBV19	.	CASSIGLDNEQFF	TGTGCCAGTAGTATAGGCCTAGACAATGAGCAGTTCTTC
.	TRBJ1-2	TRBV28	TRBD1	CASSPPGQGARDTF	TGTGCCAGCAGCCCCCCGGGACAGGGGGCGCGAGATACCTTC